The rows below give T cell receptor beta chains drawn from one sample of a study of T-cell reconstitution after alpha-beta-depleted transplantation in children. TCRdb processed the PCR reads anew with MiXCR; each CDR3 protein has one entry. This sample has 200,000 to 250,000 distinct CDR3 sequences, with approximately 11% found just once. Material: PBMCs, obtained before TCRalphabeta/CD19-depleted stem cell transplant. The receptors stem from a child under two years old with acute myeloid leukemia, due to receive a stem cell transplant. Each CDR3 is given with its conserved first and last residue. D genes are given only for firm matches. Some rows have no size entry. The others give once, few or many, or a class for an expanded clone.

CDR3 DNA: TGTGCCAGCAGCCGTGGACAGGGGACGGGCTACACCTTC; CDR3 protein: CASSRGQGTGYTF; J gene: TRBJ1-2; V gene: TRBV3-1; D gene: TRBD1; clone size: many
CDR3 DNA: TGTGCCAGCAGCAAGGGGGCCGTCTATGGCTACACCTTC; CDR3 protein: CASSKGAVYGYTF; J gene: TRBJ1-2; V gene: TRBV28; D gene: TRBD1; clone size: many
CDR3 DNA: TGCGCCAGCAGCCAGGGATATAATGAAAAACTGTTTTTT; CDR3 protein: CASSQGYNEKLFF; J gene: TRBJ1-4; V gene: TRBV4-3; D gene: .; clone size: .
CDR3 DNA: TGTGCCAGCAGTGGGACTAGGCAGGAGACCCAGTACTTC; CDR3 protein: CASSGTRQETQYF; J gene: TRBJ2-5; V gene: TRBV2; D gene: TRBD2; clone size: many
CDR3 DNA: TGTGCCAGCAGCTTCAGCGGGCTGAACACTGAAGCTTTCTTT; CDR3 protein: CASSFSGLNTEAFF; J gene: TRBJ1-1; V gene: TRBV7-9; D gene: .; clone size: many
CDR3 DNA: TGCGCCACCCGGAGACAGGGGGTCACAGATACGCAGTATTTT; CDR3 protein: CATRRQGVTDTQYF; J gene: TRBJ2-3; V gene: TRBV5-1; D gene: TRBD1; clone size: many
CDR3 DNA: TGTGCCAGCAGCCCTTCCCCCTACAATGAGCAGTTCTTC; CDR3 protein: CASSPSPYNEQFF; J gene: TRBJ2-1; V gene: TRBV7-2; D gene: .; clone size: many
CDR3 DNA: TGTGCCAGCAGTTTAGAGGGTCCCAGTTCGAAGCCCCAGCATTTT; CDR3 protein: CASSLEGPSSKPQHF; J gene: TRBJ1-5; V gene: TRBV28; D gene: .; clone size: many
CDR3 DNA: TGCGCCAGCAGCTTGGGCGGACAACGAACGCTCAACTATGGCTACACCTTC; CDR3 protein: CASSLGGQRTLNYGYTF; J gene: TRBJ1-2; V gene: TRBV5-1; D gene: .; clone size: many
CDR3 DNA: TGCGCCAGCAGCCAAGTATTTGGGGTCTCTGGGGCCAACGTCCTGACTTTC; CDR3 protein: CASSQVFGVSGANVLTF; J gene: TRBJ2-6; V gene: TRBV4-1; D gene: .; clone size: many
CDR3 DNA: TGCAGTGCCCTGGGGGACTTTCTAAATGAGCAGTTCTTC; CDR3 protein: CSALGDFLNEQFF; J gene: TRBJ2-1; V gene: TRBV20-1; D gene: .; clone size: many
CDR3 DNA: TGTGCCAGCACCTTAGGGGGCCTAGGCTATGGCTACACCTTC; CDR3 protein: CASTLGGLGYGYTF; J gene: TRBJ1-2; V gene: TRBV12-3/TRBV12-4; D gene: TRBD1; clone size: many
CDR3 DNA: TGTGCCAGCTGTCTCACCGGGGAGCTGTTTTTT; CDR3 protein: CASCLTGELFF; J gene: TRBJ2-2; V gene: TRBV12-3/TRBV12-4; D gene: .; clone size: .
CDR3 DNA: TGTGCCATCAGCCGGACAGGGGGACGTGAAGAGACCCAGTACTTC; CDR3 protein: CAISRTGGREETQYF; J gene: TRBJ2-5; V gene: TRBV10-3; D gene: TRBD1; clone size: many
CDR3 DNA: TGTGCCAGCAGCTTAGAACGGGGGGGCACCTATGGCTACACCTTC; CDR3 protein: CASSLERGGTYGYTF; J gene: TRBJ1-2; V gene: TRBV11-2; D gene: .; clone size: many
CDR3 DNA: TGTGCCAGCAGCACTACTAGAAATGAGCAGTTCTTC; CDR3 protein: CASSTTRNEQFF; J gene: TRBJ2-1; V gene: TRBV7-2; D gene: .; clone size: many
CDR3 DNA: TGTGCCAGCAGTTCCAAACCCGGTAGACTAGCGGGGGGAAACACCGGGGAGCTGTTTTTT; CDR3 protein: CASSSKPGRLAGGNTGELFF; J gene: TRBJ2-2; V gene: TRBV28; D gene: TRBD2; clone size: many
CDR3 DNA: TGTGCCTGGAGCGTTACAGGGAGCTATGGCTACACCTTC; CDR3 protein: CAWSVTGSYGYTF; J gene: TRBJ1-2; V gene: TRBV30; D gene: .; clone size: few
CDR3 DNA: TGTGCCAGCTCACGTGGGACAGCTACTGAAGCTTTCTTT; CDR3 protein: CASSRGTATEAFF; J gene: TRBJ1-1; V gene: TRBV18; D gene: TRBD1; clone size: many
CDR3 DNA: TGTGCCAGCAGTTTAAGCCAGGGCCATTCACCCCTCCACTTT; CDR3 protein: CASSLSQGHSPLHF; J gene: TRBJ1-6; V gene: TRBV27; D gene: .; clone size: many
CDR3 DNA: TGCAGTGCCAATAGCGGGAACATCTACAATGAGCAGTTCTTC; CDR3 protein: CSANSGNIYNEQFF; J gene: TRBJ2-1; V gene: TRBV20-1; D gene: TRBD2; clone size: few
CDR3 DNA: TGTGCCAGCAAAACAGGGTGGGAGACCCAGTACTTC; CDR3 protein: CASKTGWETQYF; J gene: TRBJ2-5; V gene: TRBV7-8; D gene: .; clone size: many
CDR3 DNA: TGTGCCAGCAGCTTAGGGTCAGGGGCGAACACTGAAGCTTTCTTT; CDR3 protein: CASSLGSGANTEAFF; J gene: TRBJ1-1; V gene: TRBV7-9; D gene: .; clone size: many
CDR3 DNA: TGTGCCAGCACCTCCCGAGGCTACGAGCAGTACTTC; CDR3 protein: CASTSRGYEQYF; J gene: TRBJ2-7; V gene: TRBV7-9; D gene: .; clone size: many
CDR3 DNA: TGTGCCAGCAGTTTCCAACTAGGGCTTGAGACCCAGTACTTC; CDR3 protein: CASSFQLGLETQYF; J gene: TRBJ2-5; V gene: TRBV28; D gene: .; clone size: many
CDR3 DNA: TGCGCCAGCAGCTCCCGGACAGGCAGCACAGATACGCAGTATTTT; CDR3 protein: CASSSRTGSTDTQYF; J gene: TRBJ2-3; V gene: TRBV5-1; D gene: TRBD1; clone size: many
CDR3 DNA: TGTGCCAGCGCAGAGGGGTACGAGCAGTACTTC; CDR3 protein: CASAEGYEQYF; J gene: TRBJ2-7; V gene: TRBV12-3/TRBV12-4; D gene: .; clone size: many
CDR3 DNA: TGTGCCAGCAGCGGGCAGAACACTGAAGCTTTCTTT; CDR3 protein: CASSGQNTEAFF; J gene: TRBJ1-1; V gene: TRBV6-5; D gene: .; clone size: many
CDR3 DNA: TGTGCCATCAGCCACGACACAGATACGCAGTATTTT; CDR3 protein: CAISHDTDTQYF; J gene: TRBJ2-3; V gene: TRBV10-3; D gene: .; clone size: many
CDR3 DNA: TGTGCCAGCATAATTACAGGGGTCATAAACTATGGCTACACCTTC; CDR3 protein: CASIITGVINYGYTF; J gene: TRBJ1-2; V gene: TRBV12-3/TRBV12-4; D gene: TRBD1; clone size: many
CDR3 DNA: TGTGCCAGCGGGACGGGGGGCAGGCAAAAACTGTTTTTT; CDR3 protein: CASGTGGRQKLFF; J gene: TRBJ1-4; V gene: TRBV28; D gene: .; clone size: many
CDR3 DNA: TGCGCCAGCAACTCGGGATCCCAGGGGGAGCAGTACTTC; CDR3 protein: CASNSGSQGEQYF; J gene: TRBJ2-7; V gene: TRBV5-1; D gene: .; clone size: .
CDR3 DNA: TGTGCCTGGAGTGCCGGACTAGCGGGAGAAATGGATACGCAGTATTTT; CDR3 protein: CAWSAGLAGEMDTQYF; J gene: TRBJ2-3; V gene: TRBV30; D gene: TRBD2; clone size: .